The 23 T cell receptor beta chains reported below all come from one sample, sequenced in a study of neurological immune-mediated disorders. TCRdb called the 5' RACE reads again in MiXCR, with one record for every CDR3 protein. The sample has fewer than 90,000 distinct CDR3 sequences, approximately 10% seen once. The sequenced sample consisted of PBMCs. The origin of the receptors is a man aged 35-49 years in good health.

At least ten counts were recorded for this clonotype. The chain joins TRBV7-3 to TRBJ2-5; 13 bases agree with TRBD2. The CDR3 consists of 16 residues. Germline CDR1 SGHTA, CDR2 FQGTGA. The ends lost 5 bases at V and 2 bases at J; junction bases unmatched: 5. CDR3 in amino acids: CASSPAGLAGQETQYF. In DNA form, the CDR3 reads TGTGCCAGCAGCCCCGCGGGACTAGCGGGGCAAGAGACCCAGTACTTC. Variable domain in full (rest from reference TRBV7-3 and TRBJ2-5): GAGVSQTPSNKVTEKGKYVELRCDPISGHTALYWYRQSLGQGPEFLIYFQGTGAADDSGLPNDRFFAVRPEGSVSTLKIQRTERGDSAVYLCASSPAGLAGQETQYFGPGTRLLVL.

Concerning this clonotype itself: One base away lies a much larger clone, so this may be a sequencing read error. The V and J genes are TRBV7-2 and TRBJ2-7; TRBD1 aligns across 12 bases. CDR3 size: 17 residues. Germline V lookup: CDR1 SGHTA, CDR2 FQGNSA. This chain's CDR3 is CASSARGTGGWSYEQDF. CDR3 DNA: TGTGCCAGCAGCGCTAGGGGGACAGGGGGCTGGTCCTACGAGCAGGACTTC.

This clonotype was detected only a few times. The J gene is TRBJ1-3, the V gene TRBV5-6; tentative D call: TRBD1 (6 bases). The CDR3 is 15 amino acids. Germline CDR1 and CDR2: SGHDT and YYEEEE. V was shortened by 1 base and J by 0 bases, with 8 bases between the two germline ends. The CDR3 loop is CASSLTGSSGNTIYF. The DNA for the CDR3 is TGTGCCAGCAGCTTGACAGGGAGCTCTGGAAACACCATATATTTT.

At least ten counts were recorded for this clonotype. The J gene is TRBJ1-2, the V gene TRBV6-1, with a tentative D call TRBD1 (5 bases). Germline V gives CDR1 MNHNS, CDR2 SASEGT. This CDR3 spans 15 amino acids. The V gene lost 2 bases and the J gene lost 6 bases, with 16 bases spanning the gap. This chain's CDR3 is CASSESSSGRHGYTF. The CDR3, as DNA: TGTGCCAGCAGTGAAAGCTCATCAGGGCGGCATGGCTACACCTTC.

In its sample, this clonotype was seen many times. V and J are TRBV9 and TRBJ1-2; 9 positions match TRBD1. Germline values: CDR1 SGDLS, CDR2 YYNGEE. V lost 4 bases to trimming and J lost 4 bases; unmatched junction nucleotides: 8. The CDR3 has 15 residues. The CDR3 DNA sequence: TGTGCCAGCAGCCCCGGGACAGGGATTTTCTATGGCTACACCTTC. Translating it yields CASSPGTGIFYGYTF.

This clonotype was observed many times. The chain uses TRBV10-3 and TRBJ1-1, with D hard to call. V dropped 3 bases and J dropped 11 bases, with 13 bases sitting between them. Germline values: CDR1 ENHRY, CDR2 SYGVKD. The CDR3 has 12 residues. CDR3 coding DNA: TGTGCCATCAGTGAAAGGGAAGTGTCGGCTTTCTTT. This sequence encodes CAISEREVSAFF.

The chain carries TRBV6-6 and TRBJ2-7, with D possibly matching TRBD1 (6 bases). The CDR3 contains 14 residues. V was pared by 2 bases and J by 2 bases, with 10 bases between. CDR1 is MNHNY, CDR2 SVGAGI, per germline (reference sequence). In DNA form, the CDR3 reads TGTGCCAGCAGTTACGGGCAGGGGACCTACGAGCAGTACTTC. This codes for CASSYGQGTYEQYF.

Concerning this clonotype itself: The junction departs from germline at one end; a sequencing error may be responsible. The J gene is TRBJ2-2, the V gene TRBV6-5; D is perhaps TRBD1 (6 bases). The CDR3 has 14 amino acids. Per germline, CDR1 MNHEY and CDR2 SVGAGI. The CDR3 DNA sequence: TGTGCCAACAGTGAACAGGGCAGCATAGGGGAGCTGTTTTTT. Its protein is CANSEQGSIGELFF.

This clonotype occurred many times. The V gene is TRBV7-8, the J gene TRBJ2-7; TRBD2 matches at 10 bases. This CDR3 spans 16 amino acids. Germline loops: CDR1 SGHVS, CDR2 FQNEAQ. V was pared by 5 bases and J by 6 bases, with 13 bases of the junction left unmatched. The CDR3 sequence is CASSLTLAGASLEQYF. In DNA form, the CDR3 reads TGTGCCAGCAGCCTTACTCTAGCGGGGGCCTCTCTCGAGCAGTACTTC.

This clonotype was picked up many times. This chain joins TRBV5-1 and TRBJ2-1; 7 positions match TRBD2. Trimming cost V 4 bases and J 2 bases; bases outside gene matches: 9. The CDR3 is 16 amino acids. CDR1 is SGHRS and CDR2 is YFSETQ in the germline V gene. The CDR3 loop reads CASSGRLAVPYNEQFF. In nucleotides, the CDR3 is TGCGCCAGCAGCGGTCGCCTAGCGGTTCCCTACAATGAGCAGTTCTTC.

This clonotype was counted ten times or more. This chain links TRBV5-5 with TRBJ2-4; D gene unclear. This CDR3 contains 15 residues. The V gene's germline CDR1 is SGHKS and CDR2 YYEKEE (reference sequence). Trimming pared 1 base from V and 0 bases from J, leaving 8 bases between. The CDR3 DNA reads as TGTGCCAGCAGCTTGCAGGCTATAGCCAAAAACATTCAGTACTTC. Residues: CASSLQAIAKNIQYF.

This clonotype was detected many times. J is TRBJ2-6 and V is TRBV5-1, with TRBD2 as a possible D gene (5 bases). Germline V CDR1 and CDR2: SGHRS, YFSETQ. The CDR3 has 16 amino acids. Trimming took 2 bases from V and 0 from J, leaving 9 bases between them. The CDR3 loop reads CASSLRGYSGANVLTF. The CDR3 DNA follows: TGCGCCAGCAGCTTACGGGGATACTCTGGGGCCAACGTCCTGACTTTC.

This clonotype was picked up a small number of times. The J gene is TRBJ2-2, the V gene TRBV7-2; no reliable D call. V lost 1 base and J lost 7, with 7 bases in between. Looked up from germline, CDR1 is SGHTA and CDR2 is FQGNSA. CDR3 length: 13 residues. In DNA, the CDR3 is TGTGCCAGCAGCTTAGGGGATGGCGGGGAGCTGTTTTTT. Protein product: CASSLGDGGELFF. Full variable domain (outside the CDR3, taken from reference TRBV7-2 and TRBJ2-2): GAGVSQSPSNKVTEKGKDVELRCDPISGHTALYWYRQSLGQGLEFLIYFQGNSAPDKSGLPSDRFSAERTGGSVSTLTIQRTQQEDSAVYLCASSLGDGGELFFGEGSRLTVL.

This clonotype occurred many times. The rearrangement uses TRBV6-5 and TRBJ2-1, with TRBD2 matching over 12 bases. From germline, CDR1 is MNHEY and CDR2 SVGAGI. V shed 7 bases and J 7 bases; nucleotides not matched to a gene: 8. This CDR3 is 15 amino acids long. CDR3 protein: CASTRLAGVTNEQFF. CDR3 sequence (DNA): TGTGCCAGCACTAGACTAGCGGGAGTTACGAATGAGCAGTTCTTC.

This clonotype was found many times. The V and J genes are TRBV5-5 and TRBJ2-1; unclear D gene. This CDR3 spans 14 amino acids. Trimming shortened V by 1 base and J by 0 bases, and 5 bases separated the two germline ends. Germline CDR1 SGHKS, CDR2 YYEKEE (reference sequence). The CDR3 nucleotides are TGTGCCAGCAGCTTGTGGAGCTCCTACAATGAGCAGTTCTTC. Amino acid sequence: CASSLWSSYNEQFF.

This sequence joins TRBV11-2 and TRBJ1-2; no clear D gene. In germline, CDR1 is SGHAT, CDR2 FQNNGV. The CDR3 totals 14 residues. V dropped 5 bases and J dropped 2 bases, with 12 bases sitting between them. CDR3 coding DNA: TGTGCCAGCAGCAAAACCGGGGTCAACTATGGCTACACCTTC. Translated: CASSKTGVNYGYTF.

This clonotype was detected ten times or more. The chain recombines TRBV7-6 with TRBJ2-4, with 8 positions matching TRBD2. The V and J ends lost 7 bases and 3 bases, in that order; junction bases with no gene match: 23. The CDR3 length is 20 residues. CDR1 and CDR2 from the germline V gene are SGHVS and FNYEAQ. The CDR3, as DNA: TGTGCCAGCACCACCACCCGCGTACTAGCGGAAGACGGGGACAAAAACATTCAGTACTTC. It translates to CASTTTRVLAEDGDKNIQYF.

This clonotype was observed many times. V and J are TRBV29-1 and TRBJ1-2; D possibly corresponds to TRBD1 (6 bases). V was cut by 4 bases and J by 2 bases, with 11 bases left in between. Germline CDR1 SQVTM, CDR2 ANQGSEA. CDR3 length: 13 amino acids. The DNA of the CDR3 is TGCAGCGTTGCGGGGGGCGCAAACTATGGCTACACCTTC. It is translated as CSVAGGANYGYTF. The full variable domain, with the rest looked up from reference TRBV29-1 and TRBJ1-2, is SAVISQKPSRDICQRGTSLTIQCQVDSQVTMMFWYRQQPGQSLTLIATANQGSEATYESGFVIDKFPISRPNLTFSTLTVSNMSPEDSSIYLCSVAGGANYGYTFGSGTRLTVV.

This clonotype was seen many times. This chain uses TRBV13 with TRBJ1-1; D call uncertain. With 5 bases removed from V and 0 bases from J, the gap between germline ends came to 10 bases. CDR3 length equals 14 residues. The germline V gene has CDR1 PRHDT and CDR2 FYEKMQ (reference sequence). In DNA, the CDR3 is TGTGCCAGCAGCGACACACCCATGAACACTGAAGCTTTCTTT. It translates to CASSDTPMNTEAFF.

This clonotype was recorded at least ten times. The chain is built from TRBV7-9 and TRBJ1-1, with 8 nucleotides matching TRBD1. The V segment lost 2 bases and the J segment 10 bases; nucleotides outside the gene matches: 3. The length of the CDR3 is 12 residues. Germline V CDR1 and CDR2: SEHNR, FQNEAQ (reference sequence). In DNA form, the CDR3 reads TGTGCCAGCAGCTTACACGACAGGGGAGCTTTCTTT. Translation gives CASSLHDRGAFF.

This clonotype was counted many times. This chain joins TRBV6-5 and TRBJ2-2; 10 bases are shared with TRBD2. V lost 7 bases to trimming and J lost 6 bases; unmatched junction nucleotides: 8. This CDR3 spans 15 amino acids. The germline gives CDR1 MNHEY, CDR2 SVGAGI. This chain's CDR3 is CASKMGSGRAGELFF. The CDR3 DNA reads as TGTGCCAGCAAAATGGGCAGCGGGAGGGCCGGGGAGCTGTTTTTT.

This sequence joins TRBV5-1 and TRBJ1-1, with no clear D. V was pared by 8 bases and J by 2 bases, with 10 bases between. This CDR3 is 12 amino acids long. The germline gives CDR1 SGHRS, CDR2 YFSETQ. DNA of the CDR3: TGCGCCAGGCGCGAGGTTAACACTGAAGCTTTCTTT. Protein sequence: CARREVNTEAFF.

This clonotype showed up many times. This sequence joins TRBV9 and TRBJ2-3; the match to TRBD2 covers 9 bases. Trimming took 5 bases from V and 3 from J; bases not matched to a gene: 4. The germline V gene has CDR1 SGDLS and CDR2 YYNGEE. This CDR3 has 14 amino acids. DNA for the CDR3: TGTGCCAGCAGGGAGACTAGCGGTACAGATACGCAGTATTTT. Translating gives CASRETSGTDTQYF.